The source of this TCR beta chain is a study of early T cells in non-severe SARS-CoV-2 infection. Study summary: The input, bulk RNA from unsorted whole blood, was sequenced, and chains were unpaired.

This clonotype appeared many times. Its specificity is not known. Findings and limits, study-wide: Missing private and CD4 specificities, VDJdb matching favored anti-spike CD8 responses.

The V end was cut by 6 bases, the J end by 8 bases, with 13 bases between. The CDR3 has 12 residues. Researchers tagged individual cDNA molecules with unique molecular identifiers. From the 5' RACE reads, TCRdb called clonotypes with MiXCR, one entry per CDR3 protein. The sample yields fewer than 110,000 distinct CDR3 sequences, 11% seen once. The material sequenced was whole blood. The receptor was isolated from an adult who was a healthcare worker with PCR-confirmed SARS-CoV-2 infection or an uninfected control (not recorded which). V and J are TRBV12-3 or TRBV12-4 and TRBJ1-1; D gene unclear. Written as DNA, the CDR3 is TGTGCCAGCAGCTTGGACCGACCCGAAGCTTTCTTT. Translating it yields CASSLDRPEAFF.